Included here is one T cell receptor beta chain sequence, with context. The data were taken from a study of T cells after somatic rescue of genetic block. The CDR3 has 14 residues. V dropped 0 bases and J dropped 2 bases, with 8 bases sitting between them. Germline assignment: CDR1 MNHEY and CDR2 SVGAGI. Libraries were prepared by immunoSEQ multiplex PCR; TCRdb keeps only in-frame clonotypes and omits some of them. The repertoire includes about 67,000 clones, about 92% of them detected once, and less than 3.5% sits in the top ten. The chain is built from TRBV6-5 and TRBJ2-7; D might be TRBD1 (6 bases). This TCR was sampled from a man in his forties. The source material was peripheral blood mononuclear cells (PBMCs). CDR3 DNA: TGTGCCAGCAGTTACTCGACAGGACCCTACGAGCAGTACTTC. It codes for CASSYSTGPYEQYF.